This T cell receptor (beta chain) emerged from a study of post-analysis software for immune sequencing data. Overall study findings and caveats: Patients had higher frequencies than controls of about five TRBV segments, including TRBV5-6, TRBV5-1 and TRBV20-1.

The CDR3 totals 12 residues. Germline lookup yields CDR1 SGHRS and CDR2 YFSETQ. This clonotype was detected ten times or more. Its antigen remains unidentified. The junction departs from germline at one end; a sequencing error may be responsible. The TCR beta cDNA libraries carried unique molecular identifiers. T cells numbering about 0.85 to 11 million yielded roughly 0.5 million cDNA molecules. TCRdb re-analysed the PCR reads in MiXCR, keeping a single row per CDR3 protein. The repertoire holds fewer than 850,000 distinct CDR3 sequences, with 30% as singletons. The sequenced sample consisted of blood. The rearrangement links TRBV5-1 to TRBJ2-1; D not certain. The sequence was collected from a girl aged 10-17 years with multiple sclerosis. This CDR3 reads CASSLQNNEQFF. CDR3 nucleotide sequence: TGTGCCAGCAGCCTACAGAACAATGAGCAGTTCTTC.